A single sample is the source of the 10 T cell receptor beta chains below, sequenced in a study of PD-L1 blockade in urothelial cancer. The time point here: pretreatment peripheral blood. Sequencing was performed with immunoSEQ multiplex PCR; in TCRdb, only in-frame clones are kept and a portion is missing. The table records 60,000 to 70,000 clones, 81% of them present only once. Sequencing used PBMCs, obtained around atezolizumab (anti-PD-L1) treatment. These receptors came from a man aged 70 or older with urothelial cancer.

The CDR3 sequence is CASSLSLANEQFF. In DNA, the CDR3 is TGTGCCAGCAGCTTATCCTTGGCTAATGAGCAGTTCTTC. The chain links TRBV11-3 to TRBJ2-1; D not resolved. The germline V gene has CDR1 SGHNT and CDR2 YENEEA. V was shortened by 2 bases and J by 7 bases, with 9 bases between the two germline ends. The CDR3 is 13 residues long.

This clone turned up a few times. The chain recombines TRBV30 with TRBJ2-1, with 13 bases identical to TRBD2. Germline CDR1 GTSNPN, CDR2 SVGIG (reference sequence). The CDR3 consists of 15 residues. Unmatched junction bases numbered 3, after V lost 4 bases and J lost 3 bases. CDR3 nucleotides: TGTGCCTGGACCGGGACTAGCGGGATCTACAATGAGCAGTTCTTC. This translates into CAWTGTSGIYNEQFF.

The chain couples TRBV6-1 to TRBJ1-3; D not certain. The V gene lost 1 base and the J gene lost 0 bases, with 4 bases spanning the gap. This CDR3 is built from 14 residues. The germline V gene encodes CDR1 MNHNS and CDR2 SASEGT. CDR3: CASSEGHSGNTIYF. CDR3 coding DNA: TGTGCCAGCAGTGAAGGACACTCTGGAAACACCATATATTTT.

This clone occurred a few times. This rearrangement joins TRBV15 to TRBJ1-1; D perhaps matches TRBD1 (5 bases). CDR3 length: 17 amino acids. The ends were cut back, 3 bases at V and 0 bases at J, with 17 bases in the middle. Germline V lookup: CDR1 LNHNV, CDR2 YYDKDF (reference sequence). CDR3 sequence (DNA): TGTGCCACCAGCAGGTACGAGGCGGGACGGTTGAACACTGAAGCTTTCTTT. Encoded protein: CATSRYEAGRLNTEAFF.

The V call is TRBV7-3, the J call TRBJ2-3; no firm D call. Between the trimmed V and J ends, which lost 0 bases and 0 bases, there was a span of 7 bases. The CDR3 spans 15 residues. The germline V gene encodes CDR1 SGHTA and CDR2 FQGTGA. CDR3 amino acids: CASSLTSSSTDTQYF. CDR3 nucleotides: TGTGCCAGCAGCTTAACTTCTTCTAGCACAGATACGCAGTATTTT.

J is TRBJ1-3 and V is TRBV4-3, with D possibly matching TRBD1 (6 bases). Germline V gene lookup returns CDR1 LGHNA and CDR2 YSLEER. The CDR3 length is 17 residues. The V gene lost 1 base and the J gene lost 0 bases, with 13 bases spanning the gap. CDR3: CASSQAATGVSGNTIYF. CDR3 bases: TGCGCCAGCAGCCAAGCCGCGACAGGTGTCTCTGGAAACACCATATATTTT.

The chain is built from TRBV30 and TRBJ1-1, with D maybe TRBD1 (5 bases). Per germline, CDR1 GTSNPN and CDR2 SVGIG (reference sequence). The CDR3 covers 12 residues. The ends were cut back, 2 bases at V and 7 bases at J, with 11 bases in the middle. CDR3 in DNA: TGTGCCTGGAGTACAGACAGCAATGAAGCTTTCTTT. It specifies CAWSTDSNEAFF.

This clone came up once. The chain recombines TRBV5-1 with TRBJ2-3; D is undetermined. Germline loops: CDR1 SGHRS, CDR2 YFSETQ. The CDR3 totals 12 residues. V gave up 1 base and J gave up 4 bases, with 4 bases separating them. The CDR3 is CASSLSADTQYF. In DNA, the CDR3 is TGCGCCAGCAGCTTGAGCGCAGATACGCAGTATTTT.

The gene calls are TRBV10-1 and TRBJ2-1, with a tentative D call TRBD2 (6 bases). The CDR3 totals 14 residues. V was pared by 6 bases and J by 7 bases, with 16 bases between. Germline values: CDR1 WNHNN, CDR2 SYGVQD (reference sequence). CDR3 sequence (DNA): TGCGCCAGCAGCCTTGGGGGGAAGGGAAATGAGCAGTTCTTC. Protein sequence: CASSLGGKGNEQFF.

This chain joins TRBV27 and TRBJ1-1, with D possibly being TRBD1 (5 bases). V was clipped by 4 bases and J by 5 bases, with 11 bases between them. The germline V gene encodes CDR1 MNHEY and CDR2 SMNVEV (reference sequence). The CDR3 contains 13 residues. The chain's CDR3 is CASSWDLRTEAFF. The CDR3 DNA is TGTGCCAGCAGTTGGGACTTGAGGACTGAAGCTTTCTTT.